The clone carrying this T cell receptor (beta chain) was seen only once. Its specificity is not known. The data are from a study of blood T cells in healthy people across ages. About the study: About one barcoded beta molecule was captured per two T cells (by template switching).

Next came a second PCR, run for about 7 to 12 cycles, which used a sample-barcoded 5' primer along with a J-beta primer mix. Using its own MiXCR run on the 5' RACE reads, TCRdb lists one record per CDR3 protein. The sample lists about 1.5 million distinct CDR3 sequences, 40% to 50% occurring once. The total RNA that was extracted per sample amounted to at least 5 micrograms. General observations from the study: Those diversity estimates obtained from one million T cells were thought to be underestimates. Diversity was higher, and naive CD4+ cells more numerous, in long-lived donors than in aged donors.

The sequenced material came from blood. The source is a woman aged 18 to 35 in good health.

CDR3 amino acids: CASRGPYRGNYEQYF. The CDR3 bases are TGTGCCAGCAGGGGTCCTTACAGGGGCAACTACGAGCAGTACTTC. The chain recombines TRBV6-4 with TRBJ2-7, with 7 bases fitting TRBD1. Germline CDR1 is MRHNA and CDR2 is SNTAGT. The ends lost 6 bases at V and 3 bases at J; junction bases unmatched: 11. This CDR3 comprises 15 residues.